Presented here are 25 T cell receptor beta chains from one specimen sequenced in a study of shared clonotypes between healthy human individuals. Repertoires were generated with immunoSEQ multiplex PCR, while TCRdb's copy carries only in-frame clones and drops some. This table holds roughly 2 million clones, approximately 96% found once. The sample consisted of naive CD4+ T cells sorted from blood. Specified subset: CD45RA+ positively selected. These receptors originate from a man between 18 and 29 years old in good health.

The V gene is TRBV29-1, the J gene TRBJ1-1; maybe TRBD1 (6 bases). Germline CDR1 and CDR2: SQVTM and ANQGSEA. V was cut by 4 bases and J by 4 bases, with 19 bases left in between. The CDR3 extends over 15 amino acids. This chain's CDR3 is CSVVENTGFVTEAFF. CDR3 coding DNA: TGCAGCGTTGTAGAGAATACAGGGTTCGTCACTGAAGCTTTCTTT.

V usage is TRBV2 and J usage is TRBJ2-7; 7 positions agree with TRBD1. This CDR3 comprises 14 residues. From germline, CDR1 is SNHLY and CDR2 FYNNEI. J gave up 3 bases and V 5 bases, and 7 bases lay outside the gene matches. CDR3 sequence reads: CASSPDRVYYEQYF. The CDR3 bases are TGTGCCAGCAGTCCTGACAGGGTGTACTACGAGCAGTACTTC.

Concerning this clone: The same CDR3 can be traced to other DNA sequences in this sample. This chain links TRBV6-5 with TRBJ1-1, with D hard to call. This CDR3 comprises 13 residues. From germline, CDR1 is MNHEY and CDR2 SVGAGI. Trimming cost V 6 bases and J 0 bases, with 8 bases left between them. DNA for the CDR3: TGTGCCAGCAGGGGTCGGCTGAACACTGAAGCTTTCTTT. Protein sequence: CASRGRLNTEAFF.

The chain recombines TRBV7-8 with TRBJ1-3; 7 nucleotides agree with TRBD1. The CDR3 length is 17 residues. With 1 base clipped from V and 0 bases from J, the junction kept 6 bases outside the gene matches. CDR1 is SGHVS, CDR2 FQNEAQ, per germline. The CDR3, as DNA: TGTGCCAGCAGCTTAGTAGGGGGCCCTACCTCTGGAAACACCATATATTTT. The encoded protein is CASSLVGGPTSGNTIYF.

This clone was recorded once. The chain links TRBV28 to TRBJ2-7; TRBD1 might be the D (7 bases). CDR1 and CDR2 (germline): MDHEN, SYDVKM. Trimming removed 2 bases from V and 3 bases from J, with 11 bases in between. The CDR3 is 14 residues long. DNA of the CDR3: TGTGCCAGCAGTTTAGGAGGGGGCAACTACGAGCAGTACTTC. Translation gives CASSLGGGNYEQYF.

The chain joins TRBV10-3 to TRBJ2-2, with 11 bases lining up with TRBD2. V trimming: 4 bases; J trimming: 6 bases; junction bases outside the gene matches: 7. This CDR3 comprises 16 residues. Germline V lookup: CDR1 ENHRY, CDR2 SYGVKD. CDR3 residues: CAISGLAGIGAGELFF. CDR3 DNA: TGTGCCATCAGTGGACTAGCGGGAATCGGGGCCGGGGAGCTGTTTTTT.

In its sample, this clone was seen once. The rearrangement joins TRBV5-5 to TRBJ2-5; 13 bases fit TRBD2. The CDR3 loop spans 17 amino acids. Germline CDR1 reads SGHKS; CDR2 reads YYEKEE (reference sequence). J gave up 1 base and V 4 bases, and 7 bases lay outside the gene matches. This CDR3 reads CASSPRLAGGLQETQYF. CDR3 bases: TGTGCCAGCAGCCCCAGACTAGCGGGGGGACTCCAAGAGACCCAGTACTTC.

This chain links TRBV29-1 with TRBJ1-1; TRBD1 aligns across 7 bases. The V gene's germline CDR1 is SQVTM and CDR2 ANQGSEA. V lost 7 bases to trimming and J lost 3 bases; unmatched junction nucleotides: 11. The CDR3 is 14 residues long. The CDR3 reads CSAGAGGTHTEAFF. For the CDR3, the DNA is TGCAGCGCTGGGGCAGGGGGGACGCACACTGAAGCTTTCTTT. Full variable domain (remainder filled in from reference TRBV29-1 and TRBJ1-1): SAVISQKPSRDICQRGTSLTIQCQVDSQVTMMFWYRQQPGQSLTLIATANQGSEATYESGFVIDKFPISRPNLTFSTLTVSNMSPEDSSIYLCSAGAGGTHTEAFFGQGTRLTVV.

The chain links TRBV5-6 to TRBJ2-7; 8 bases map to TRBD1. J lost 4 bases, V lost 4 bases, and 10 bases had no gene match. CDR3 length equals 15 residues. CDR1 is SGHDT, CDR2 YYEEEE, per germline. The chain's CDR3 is CASSPGGLTGYEQYF. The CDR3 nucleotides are TGTGCCAGCAGCCCAGGGGGCCTGACGGGGTACGAGCAGTACTTC.

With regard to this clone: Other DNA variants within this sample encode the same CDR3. CDR3 coding DNA: TGTGCCAGCAGTGAGGCAGGGGGCGACTATGGCTACACCTTC. This encodes CASSEAGGDYGYTF. The chain employs TRBV2 and TRBJ1-2; 8 nucleotides match TRBD1. This CDR3 has 14 residues. In germline, CDR1 is SNHLY, CDR2 FYNNEI. After removal of 3 bases from V and 3 bases from J, the junction contained 3 bases not matched to a gene.

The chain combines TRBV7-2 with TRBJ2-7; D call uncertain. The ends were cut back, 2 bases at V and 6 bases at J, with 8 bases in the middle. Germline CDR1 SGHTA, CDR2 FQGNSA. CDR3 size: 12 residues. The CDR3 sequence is CASSLKGSEQYF. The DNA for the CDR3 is TGTGCCAGCAGCTTAAAAGGGTCCGAGCAGTACTTC.

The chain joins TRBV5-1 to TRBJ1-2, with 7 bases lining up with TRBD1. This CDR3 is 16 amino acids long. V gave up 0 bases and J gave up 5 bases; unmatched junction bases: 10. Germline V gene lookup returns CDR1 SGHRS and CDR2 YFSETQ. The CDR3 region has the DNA TGCGCCAGCAGCTTGGCAACAGGGGACCAGGGGTATGGCTACACCTTC. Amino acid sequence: CASSLATGDQGYGYTF.

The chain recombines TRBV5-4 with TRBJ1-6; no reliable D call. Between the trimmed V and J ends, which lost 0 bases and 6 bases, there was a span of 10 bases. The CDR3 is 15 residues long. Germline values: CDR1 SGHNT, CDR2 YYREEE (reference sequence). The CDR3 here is CASSLGTGFNSPLHF. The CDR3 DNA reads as TGTGCCAGCAGCTTGGGAACCGGGTTTAATTCACCCCTCCACTTT.

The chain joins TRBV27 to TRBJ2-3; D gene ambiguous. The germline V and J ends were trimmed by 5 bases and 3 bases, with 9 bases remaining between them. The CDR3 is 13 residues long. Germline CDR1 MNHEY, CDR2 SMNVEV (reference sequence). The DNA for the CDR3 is TGTGCCAGCAGTCCTGGTTGGACAGATACGCAGTATTTT. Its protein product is CASSPGWTDTQYF.

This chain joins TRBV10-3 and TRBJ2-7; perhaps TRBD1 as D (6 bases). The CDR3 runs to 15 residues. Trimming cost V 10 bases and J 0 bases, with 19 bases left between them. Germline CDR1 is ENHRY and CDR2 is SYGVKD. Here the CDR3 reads CASVRDRQSSYEQYF. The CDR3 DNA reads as TGTGCCAGTGTTCGCGACAGGCAGAGCTCCTACGAGCAGTACTTC.

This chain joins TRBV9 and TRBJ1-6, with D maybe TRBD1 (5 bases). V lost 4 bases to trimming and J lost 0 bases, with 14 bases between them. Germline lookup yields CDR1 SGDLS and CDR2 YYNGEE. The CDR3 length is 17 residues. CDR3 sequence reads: CASSPWGRSSYNSPLHF. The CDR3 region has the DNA TGTGCCAGCAGCCCATGGGGCCGGAGCTCCTATAATTCACCCCTCCACTTT.

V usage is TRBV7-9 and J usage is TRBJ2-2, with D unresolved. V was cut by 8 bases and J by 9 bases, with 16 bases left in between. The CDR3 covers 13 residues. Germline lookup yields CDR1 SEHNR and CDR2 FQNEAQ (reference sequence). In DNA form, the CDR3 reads TGTGCCAGCTCCCCCCTCCCGCACAGGGAGCTGTTTTTT. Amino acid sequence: CASSPLPHRELFF. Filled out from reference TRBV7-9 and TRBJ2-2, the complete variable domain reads DTGVSQNPRHKITKRGQNVTFRCDPISEHNRLYWYRQTLGQGPEFLTYFQNEAQLEKSRLLSDRFSAERPKGSFSTLEIQRTEQGDSAMYLCASSPLPHRELFFGEGSRLTVL.

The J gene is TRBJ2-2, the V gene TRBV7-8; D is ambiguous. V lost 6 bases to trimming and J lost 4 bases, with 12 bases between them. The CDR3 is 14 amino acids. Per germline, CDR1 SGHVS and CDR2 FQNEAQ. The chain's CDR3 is CASSPPSVTGELFF. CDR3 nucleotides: TGTGCCAGCAGTCCCCCCTCGGTCACCGGGGAGCTGTTTTTT.

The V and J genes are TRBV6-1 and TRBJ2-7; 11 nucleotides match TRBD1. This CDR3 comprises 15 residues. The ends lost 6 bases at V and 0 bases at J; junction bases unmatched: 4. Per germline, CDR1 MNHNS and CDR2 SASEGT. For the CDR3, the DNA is TGTGCCAGCAGCAGGGACAGGGGGAACTCCTACGAGCAGTACTTC. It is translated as CASSRDRGNSYEQYF.

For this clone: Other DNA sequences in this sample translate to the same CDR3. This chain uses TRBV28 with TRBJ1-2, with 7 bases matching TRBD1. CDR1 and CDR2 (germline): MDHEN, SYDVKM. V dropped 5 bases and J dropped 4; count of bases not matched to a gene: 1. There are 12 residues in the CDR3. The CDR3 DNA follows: TGTGCCAGCAGTGGGACAGCCTATGGCTACACCTTC. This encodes CASSGTAYGYTF.

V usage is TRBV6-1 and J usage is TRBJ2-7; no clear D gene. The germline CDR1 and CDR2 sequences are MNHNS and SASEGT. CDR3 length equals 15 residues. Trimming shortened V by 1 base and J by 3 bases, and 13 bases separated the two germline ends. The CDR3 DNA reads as TGTGCCAGCAGTGAAGTGAAGGTCCCCTACTACGAGCAGTACTTC. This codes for CASSEVKVPYYEQYF.

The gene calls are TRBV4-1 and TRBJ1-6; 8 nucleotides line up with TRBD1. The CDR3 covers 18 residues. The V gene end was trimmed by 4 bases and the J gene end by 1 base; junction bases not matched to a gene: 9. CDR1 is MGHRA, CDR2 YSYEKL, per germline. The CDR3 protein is CASSPGQAPGSYNSPLHF. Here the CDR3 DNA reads TGCGCCAGCAGCCCGGGACAGGCCCCCGGGTCCTATAATTCACCCCTCCACTTT.

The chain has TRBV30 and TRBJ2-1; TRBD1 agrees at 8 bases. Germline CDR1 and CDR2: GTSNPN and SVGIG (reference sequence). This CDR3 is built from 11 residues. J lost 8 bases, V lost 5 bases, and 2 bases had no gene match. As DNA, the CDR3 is TGTGCCTGGGGACAGGGCGATGAGCAGTTCTTC. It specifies CAWGQGDEQFF.

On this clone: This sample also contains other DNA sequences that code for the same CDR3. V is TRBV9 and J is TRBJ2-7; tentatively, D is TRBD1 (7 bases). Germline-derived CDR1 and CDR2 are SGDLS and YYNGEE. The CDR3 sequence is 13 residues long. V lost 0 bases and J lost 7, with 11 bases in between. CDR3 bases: TGTGCCAGCAGCGTAGGTCAGGGGGGTGAGCAGTACTTC. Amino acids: CASSVGQGGEQYF.

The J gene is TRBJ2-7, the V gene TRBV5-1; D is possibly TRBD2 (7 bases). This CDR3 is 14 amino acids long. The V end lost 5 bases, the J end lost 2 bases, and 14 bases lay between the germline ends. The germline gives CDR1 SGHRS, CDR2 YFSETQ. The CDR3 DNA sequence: TGCGCCAGCAGTTCCGCGGGGGCAACCTACGAGCAGTACTTC. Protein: CASSSAGATYEQYF. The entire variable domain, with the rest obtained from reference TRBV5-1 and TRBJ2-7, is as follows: KAGVTQTPRYLIKTRGQQVTLSCSPISGHRSVSWYQQTPGQGLQFLFEYFSETQRNKGNFPGRFSGRQFSNSRSEMNVSTLELGDSALYLCASSSAGATYEQYFGPGTRLTVT.